This entry features one T cell receptor beta chain sequence. The antigen remains unidentified. RNA transcripts served as the template for amplifying TCR beta CDR3 regions. HTBI primers drove first-round RT-PCR of the TCR CDR3. TCRdb recomputed calls from the multiplex PCR reads with MiXCR, one row per CDR3 protein. This sample has approximately 420,000 distinct CDR3 sequences, with roughly an eighth found just once. This entry belongs to a study of T cells in Graves' hyperthyroidism and ophthalmopathy. Whole-study context: Any treatment followed the collection of peripheral blood at initial diagnosis.

Overall study findings and caveats: Classification by a 13 V-J model distinguished ophthalmopathy from stable hyperthyroidism.

The CDR3 covers 16 residues. V was pared by 0 bases and J by 0 bases, with 10 bases between. Germline values: CDR1 SGHRS, CDR2 YFSETQ. This chain connects TRBV5-1 to TRBJ1-3, with D perhaps TRBD1 (6 bases). This TCR was sampled from a woman between 18 and 29 years old with Graves' hyperthyroidism. Sequencing used blood. The CDR3 DNA follows: TGCGCCAGCAGCTTGGGGGGGACACACTCTGGAAACACCATATATTTT. This codes for CASSLGGTHSGNTIYF.